Reported below is one T cell receptor (beta chain). Which antigen it targets is not known. There are no base qualities to consult, and no much larger clone falls within one base. V gives up 5 bases and J gives up 6 bases, and the segment between their germline ends measures 7 bases. Taken from cysteine to phenylalanine, the CDR3 has 12 residues. Solely the CDR3 DNA is kept, with 36 bases framed from the first base. CDR1 and CDR2 were assigned from the germline V gene (reference sequence) as SEHNR and FQNEAQ. The data stem from a study of cytomegalovirus exposure and HLA in healthy donors (dated by TCRdb to the late 2010s). In terms of the full investigation: The 666 repertoires of the first cohort and the 95 to 150 validation repertoires were produced on the same platform, according to a later analysis. The study was designed to test whether signatures of past pathogen exposure could be identified by cataloging public T cell receptors. To predict cytomegalovirus infection status, the study brought together high-throughput TCR immunosequencing, statistical association of individual TCRs with disease status, and machine learning. A separate validation cohort of roughly 110 different subjects was used in addition to the approximately 700-subject first cohort.

Separate from the approximately 700-subject first cohort, the validation cohort of roughly 110 subjects was the group to which the donors belonged. Broader findings and caveats from the paper: A later analysis found that TCRs clustered in the first cohort also tended to co-occur in the 120 or so validation repertoires, with about 94% of cluster scores above 0. Cytomegalovirus status was reported to be diagnosed by the classifier with high specificity and sensitivity in both the original and validation cohorts. The authors suggested that the approach could potentially be generalized to other disease states and immunological phenotypes. Three of the identified cytomegalovirus-associated TCR beta chains were confirmed in vitro to be specific for cytomegalovirus antigens. The study gave a list of 150 to 200 TCR beta chains associated with cytomegalovirus. Most TCR sequences were observed very rarely across donors, whereas some public TCRs were present in many individuals. All 110 or so repertoires were used to score co-occurrence in the validation cohort in a later analysis, because that analysis had no HLA typing for the cohort.

Library creation used the immunoSEQ multiplex PCR assay. The study's own analysis went as follows. A statistical classification framework was developed to diagnose cytomegalovirus status using the catalog of TCR beta chain sequences. Imported from immuneACCESS, the table was reduced by TCRdb to in-frame sequences with V and J called. These copies leave out some clones; in studies compared against another copy, an unresolved V gene accounts for under half, and the cause of the remainder is not known. That table gives V, J and clone size, and the DNA gave D and trimming. This sample lists some 77,000 clones; approximately 96% were detected once. The ten largest clones add up to approximately 1.5% of the sample.

Here the chain combines TRBV7-9 and TRBJ2-2; the best D guess is TRBD1, with 5 bases matching. The sequence came from a man aged 18 to 35 in good health and CMV-seropositive. The sample taken for sequencing was PBMCs. The bases read TGTGCCAGCAGCACAGGTCCCGGGGAGCTGTTTTTT. Its protein reads: CASSTGPGELFF.